This is a list of T cell receptor beta chains from one sample in a study of blood T cell repertoires in COVID-19. Profiled with immunoSEQ multiplex PCR; TCRdb holds only in-frame clones, not every one. Of roughly 100,000 clones listed, around 88% were seen once; the top ten hold about 3.5%. Sequencing was done on a sample of peripheral blood. Receptor source: a human donor in a cohort sampled during active COVID-19. Both conserved end residues are part of each CDR3. The order of the fields is V gene, J gene, clone size, D gene, CDR3 protein, CDR3 DNA. A D gene is named only where the DNA matches it firmly. A clone size is listed for some rows: how often the clone was seen (once, few, many), or a class if it is expanded.

V gene: TRBV5-5; J gene: TRBJ1-6; clone size: -; D gene: -; CDR3 protein: CASREAFTGSYNSPLHF; CDR3 DNA: TGTGCCAGCAGGGAGGCCTTTACAGGGTCCTATAATTCACCCCTCCACTTT
V gene: TRBV5-1; J gene: TRBJ2-1; clone size: -; D gene: TRBD1; CDR3 protein: CASSHRIVTGSSYNEQFF; CDR3 DNA: TGCGCCAGCAGCCACCGTATCGTGACAGGGAGCTCCTACAATGAGCAGTTCTTC
V gene: TRBV14; J gene: TRBJ2-5; clone size: -; D gene: -; CDR3 protein: CASSQTGSETQYF; CDR3 DNA: TGTGCCAGCAGCCAAACGGGTTCGGAGACCCAGTACTTC
V gene: TRBV7-2; J gene: TRBJ1-1; clone size: once; D gene: -; CDR3 protein: CASSLLRENTEAFF; CDR3 DNA: TGTGCCAGCAGCTTATTACGGGAGAACACTGAAGCTTTCTTT
V gene: TRBV7-9; J gene: TRBJ1-2; clone size: few; D gene: TRBD1; CDR3 protein: CASSLGGQGARSYGYTF; CDR3 DNA: TGTGCCAGCAGCTTAGGGGGACAGGGGGCGCGAAGCTATGGCTACACCTTC
V gene: TRBV5-4; J gene: TRBJ2-7; clone size: -; D gene: -; CDR3 protein: CASSPWDSNYEQYF; CDR3 DNA: TGTGCCAGCAGCCCATGGGACTCTAACTACGAGCAGTACTTC
V gene: TRBV5-5; J gene: TRBJ1-3; clone size: -; D gene: -; CDR3 protein: CASSRRGAGNTIYF; CDR3 DNA: TGTGCCAGCAGCCGACGGGGGGCAGGAAACACCATATATTTT
V gene: TRBV6-5; J gene: TRBJ1-2; clone size: once; D gene: -; CDR3 protein: CASSTPGRGNYGYTF; CDR3 DNA: TGTGCCAGCAGCACACCCGGGAGAGGGAACTATGGCTACACCTTC
V gene: TRBV5-1; J gene: TRBJ2-1; clone size: -; D gene: -; CDR3 protein: CASSFWQGGNNEQFF; CDR3 DNA: TGCGCCAGCAGCTTTTGGCAGGGCGGGAACAATGAGCAGTTCTTC
V gene: TRBV4-2; J gene: TRBJ2-3; clone size: -; D gene: TRBD1; CDR3 protein: CASSQVGGLPTDTQYF; CDR3 DNA: TGTGCCAGCAGCCAAGTAGGGGGCCTTCCCACAGATACGCAGTATTTT
V gene: TRBV19; J gene: TRBJ2-1; clone size: -; D gene: TRBD1; CDR3 protein: CASRSGQGFGNEQFF; CDR3 DNA: TGTGCCAGTAGATCGGGACAGGGGTTCGGAAATGAGCAGTTCTTC
V gene: TRBV7-2; J gene: TRBJ2-3; clone size: -; D gene: TRBD2; CDR3 protein: CASSFNGRGTDTQYF; CDR3 DNA: TGTGCCAGCTCCTTCAACGGGAGGGGCACAGATACGCAGTATTTT
V gene: TRBV7-2; J gene: TRBJ1-4; clone size: -; D gene: TRBD1; CDR3 protein: CASSLGTGITNEKLFF; CDR3 DNA: TGTGCCAGCAGCTTAGGGACAGGGATAACTAATGAAAAACTGTTTTTT
V gene: TRBV6-5; J gene: TRBJ2-7; clone size: once; D gene: TRBD1; CDR3 protein: CASSSDRGTSIYEQYF; CDR3 DNA: TGTGCCAGCAGTTCGGACAGGGGTACATCGATATACGAGCAGTACTTC
V gene: TRBV3-1/TRBV3-2; J gene: TRBJ1-5; clone size: -; D gene: TRBD1; CDR3 protein: CASSRDRRNQPQHF; CDR3 DNA: TGTGCCAGCAGCCGGGACAGGAGGAATCAGCCCCAGCATTTT
V gene: TRBV4-1; J gene: TRBJ2-1; clone size: -; D gene: -; CDR3 protein: CASSQDRRSNEQFF; CDR3 DNA: TGCGCCAGCAGCCAAGATCGAAGGAGCAATGAGCAGTTCTTC
V gene: TRBV6-5; J gene: TRBJ2-1; clone size: -; D gene: TRBD2; CDR3 protein: CASSYGGRRSNEQFF; CDR3 DNA: TGTGCCAGCAGTTACGGCGGGAGAAGATCGAATGAGCAGTTCTTC
V gene: TRBV29-1; J gene: TRBJ1-1; clone size: once; D gene: -; CDR3 protein: CSVTRGGTEAFF; CDR3 DNA: TGCAGCGTTACGAGGGGGGGGACTGAAGCTTTCTTT
V gene: TRBV5-1; J gene: TRBJ1-4; clone size: -; D gene: -; CDR3 protein: CASSSTGGREKLFF; CDR3 DNA: TGCGCCAGCAGCTCGACAGGTGGCCGGGAAAAACTGTTTTTT
V gene: TRBV6-5; J gene: TRBJ2-7; clone size: -; D gene: -; CDR3 protein: CATQARPNYEQYF; CDR3 DNA: TGTGCCACCCAAGCGCGGCCAAACTACGAGCAGTACTTC
V gene: TRBV19; J gene: TRBJ2-4; clone size: -; D gene: TRBD2; CDR3 protein: CASSITLWIAGAVGAKNIQYF; CDR3 DNA: TGTGCCAGTAGTATTACCCTTTGGATAGCGGGAGCGGTGGGAGCCAAAAACATTCAGTACTTC
V gene: TRBV4-3; J gene: TRBJ1-1; clone size: -; D gene: TRBD1; CDR3 protein: CASSQGTGGSPEAFF; CDR3 DNA: TGCGCCAGCAGCCAAGGTACAGGGGGCTCTCCTGAAGCTTTCTTT
V gene: TRBV30; J gene: TRBJ2-2; clone size: -; D gene: -; CDR3 protein: CAWSLLATVTGELFF; CDR3 DNA: TGTGCCTGGAGTCTCCTTGCGACAGTCACCGGGGAGCTGTTTTTT
V gene: TRBV5-4; J gene: TRBJ2-7; clone size: -; D gene: TRBD2; CDR3 protein: CASSPAGLAGVAPYEQYF; CDR3 DNA: TGTGCCAGCAGCCCCGCGGGATTAGCGGGAGTCGCTCCCTACGAGCAGTACTTC
V gene: TRBV7-2; J gene: TRBJ2-5; clone size: -; D gene: -; CDR3 protein: CASTIGLETQYF; CDR3 DNA: TGTGCCAGCACCATTGGACTAGAGACCCAGTACTTC
V gene: TRBV7-7; J gene: TRBJ2-2; clone size: -; D gene: -; CDR3 protein: CASSPAGPTGELFF; CDR3 DNA: TGTGCTAGCAGCCCCGCTGGGCCAACCGGGGAGCTGTTTTTT
V gene: TRBV5-1; J gene: TRBJ1-5; clone size: -; D gene: TRBD1; CDR3 protein: CASSLGTGRYQPQHF; CDR3 DNA: TGCGCCAGCAGCTTGGGGACAGGGAGGTACCAGCCCCAGCATTTT
V gene: TRBV5-5; J gene: TRBJ2-7; clone size: -; D gene: -; CDR3 protein: CASSLGTPSEQYF; CDR3 DNA: TGTGCCAGCAGCTTGGGGACTCCGTCCGAGCAGTACTTC